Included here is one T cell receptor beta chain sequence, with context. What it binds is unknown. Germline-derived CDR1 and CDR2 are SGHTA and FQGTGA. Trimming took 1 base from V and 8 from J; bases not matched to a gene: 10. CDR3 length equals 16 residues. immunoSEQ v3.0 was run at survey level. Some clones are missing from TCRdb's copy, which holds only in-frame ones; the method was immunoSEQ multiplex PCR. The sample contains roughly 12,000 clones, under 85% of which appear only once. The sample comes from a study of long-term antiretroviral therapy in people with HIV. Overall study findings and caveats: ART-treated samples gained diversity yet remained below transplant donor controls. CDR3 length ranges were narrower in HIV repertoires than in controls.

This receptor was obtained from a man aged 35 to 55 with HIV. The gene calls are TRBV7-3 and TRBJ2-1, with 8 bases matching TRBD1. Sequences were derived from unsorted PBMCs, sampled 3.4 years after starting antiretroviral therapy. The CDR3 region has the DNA TGTGCCAGCAGCTTAATTCTGACAGGGGTGAAACATGAGCAGTTCTTC. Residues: CASSLILTGVKHEQFF.